These 32 T cell receptor beta chains were sequenced from one sample in a study of blood T cell repertoires in COVID-19. Assay: immunoSEQ multiplex PCR; the TCRdb copy retains only in-frame clones and omits some. The sample yields fewer than 250,000 clones, approximately 81% seen once. Sequenced: peripheral blood. These receptors came from an elderly woman with COVID-19, enrolled during active disease.

The V and J genes are TRBV3-1 (or the pseudogene TRBV3-2) and TRBJ2-1; 8 bases line up with TRBD1. After removal of 4 bases from V and 15 bases from J, the junction contained 5 bases not matched to a gene. The germline V gene encodes CDR1 LGHDT and CDR2 YNNKEL (reference sequence). This CDR3 has 11 amino acids. CDR3 amino acids: CASSRTGSWFF. The DNA of the CDR3 is TGTGCCAGCAGCCGGACAGGGTCCTGGTTCTTC.

The V and J genes are TRBV18 and TRBJ2-2; possibly TRBD1 for D (7 bases). This CDR3 has 16 amino acids. The V end lost 4 bases, the J end lost 0 bases, and 12 bases lay between the germline ends. CDR1 and CDR2 from the germline V gene are KGHSH and LQKENI. In nucleotides, the CDR3 is TGTGCCAGCTCACGGCAGGGGGGCCCGAACACCGGGGAGCTGTTTTTT. Translated: CASSRQGGPNTGELFF.

The genes are TRBV7-8 and TRBJ2-7; TRBD2 matches 8 bases. Germline assignment: CDR1 SGHVS and CDR2 FQNEAQ. The CDR3 has 17 amino acids. The V segment lost 1 base and the J segment 2 bases; nucleotides outside the gene matches: 10. CDR3: CASSLGAGAFLTYEQYF. For the CDR3, the DNA is TGTGCCAGCAGCTTAGGAGCGGGGGCCTTCCTCACCTACGAGCAGTACTTC. Complete variable domain (other parts from reference TRBV7-8 and TRBJ2-7): GAGVSQSPRYKVAKRGQDVALRCDPISGHVSLFWYQQALGQGPEFLTYFQNEAQLDKSGLPSDRFFAERPEGSVSTLKIQRTQQEDSAVYLCASSLGAGAFLTYEQYFGPGTRLTVT.

This chain links TRBV5-1 with TRBJ2-5; D remains unclear. The V gene's germline CDR1 is SGHRS and CDR2 YFSETQ. The V gene lost 2 bases and the J gene lost 2 bases, with 10 bases spanning the gap. CDR3 size: 14 residues. This CDR3 is CASSFSKPQETQYF. The CDR3 region has the DNA TGCGCCAGCAGCTTCTCCAAGCCACAAGAGACCCAGTACTTC.

J is TRBJ2-2 and V is TRBV3-1 (or the pseudogene TRBV3-2), with D possibly TRBD2 on 6 matching bases. V gave up 3 bases and J gave up 6 bases, with 11 bases separating them. Germline assignment: CDR1 LGHDT and CDR2 YNNKEL (reference sequence). The CDR3 totals 14 residues. CDR3 region: CASSQGRNAGELFF. CDR3 sequence (DNA): TGTGCCAGCAGCCAGGGGAGGAATGCCGGGGAGCTGTTTTTT.

This rearrangement joins TRBV24-1 to TRBJ1-5, with D maybe TRBD1 (6 bases). Between the trimmed V and J ends, which lost 9 bases and 0 bases, there was a span of 14 bases. From germline, CDR1 is KGHDR and CDR2 SFDVKD. The CDR3 totals 15 residues. The CDR3 reads CATQDSRYSNQPQHF. Written as DNA, the CDR3 is TGTGCCACCCAGGACAGCCGATATAGCAATCAGCCCCAGCATTTT.

The chain recombines TRBV19 with TRBJ1-1, with D hard to call. The V end lost 5 bases, the J end lost 6 bases, and 7 bases lay between the germline ends. CDR1 and CDR2 (germline): LNHDA, SQIVND (reference sequence). This CDR3 is built from 11 residues. In DNA form, the CDR3 reads TGTGCCAGTAGTCGTAAATCTGAAGCTTTCTTT. Its translation: CASSRKSEAFF. Full variable domain (rest looked up from reference TRBV19 and TRBJ1-1): DGGITQSPKYLFRKEGQNVTLSCEQNLNHDAMYWYRQDPGQGLRLIYYSQIVNDFQKGDIAEGYSVSREKKESFPLTVTSAQKNPTAFYLCASSRKSEAFFGQGTRLTVV.

The rearrangement links TRBV18 to TRBJ2-7, with TRBD1 matching over 9 bases. V was clipped by 2 bases and J by 3 bases; unmatched bases: 5. This CDR3 contains 15 residues. Germline CDR1 is KGHSH and CDR2 is LQKENI. The CDR3 spells CASSPTGGANYEQYF. CDR3 bases: TGTGCCAGCTCACCAACAGGGGGCGCAAACTACGAGCAGTACTTC.

The chain uses TRBV5-5 and TRBJ1-3; 8 bases are shared with TRBD1. The CDR3 totals 13 residues. Germline CDR1 reads SGHKS; CDR2 reads YYEKEE (reference sequence). V dropped 5 bases and J dropped 8; count of bases not matched to a gene: 6. CDR3 residues: CASRVTGADTIYF. The DNA of the CDR3 is TGTGCCAGCAGAGTGACAGGGGCGGACACCATATATTTT.

This chain uses TRBV18 with TRBJ1-5; the D gene is possibly TRBD1 (5 bases). The CDR3 has 14 residues. The germline V gene encodes CDR1 KGHSH and CDR2 LQKENI. V was shortened by 1 base and J by 5 bases, with 9 bases between the two germline ends. In nucleotides, the CDR3 is TGTGCCAGCTCACCACGCAGGGAGGATCAGCCCCAGCATTTT. It yields the protein CASSPRREDQPQHF.

The chain recombines TRBV19 with TRBJ1-5, with 8 bases that match TRBD1. This CDR3 contains 17 residues. Germline V lookup: CDR1 LNHDA, CDR2 SQIVND (reference sequence). J gave up 0 bases and V 5 bases, and 9 bases lay outside the gene matches. CDR3 sequence: CASSRYGTGNSNQPQHF. The CDR3 nucleotides are TGTGCCAGTAGTCGTTACGGGACAGGTAATAGCAATCAGCCCCAGCATTTT.

The rearrangement joins TRBV5-1 to TRBJ2-5; 8 bases fit TRBD2. CDR3 size: 15 residues. Germline CDR1 reads SGHRS; CDR2 reads YFSETQ. The ends lost 2 bases at V and 3 bases at J; junction bases unmatched: 6. The CDR3 reads CASSFRSGGEETQYF. DNA of the CDR3: TGCGCCAGCAGCTTCAGAAGCGGGGGAGAAGAGACCCAGTACTTC.

The genes are TRBV30 and TRBJ1-4; possible D gene TRBD1, 5 bases. The CDR3 contains 12 residues. In germline, CDR1 is GTSNPN, CDR2 SVGIG (reference sequence). The CDR3 DNA is TGTGCGTGGGGCCACCCCGGTGAAAAACTGTTTTTT. Protein product: CAWGHPGEKLFF.

The chain links TRBV18 to TRBJ1-1; no reliable D call. The length of the CDR3 is 13 residues. Looked up from germline, CDR1 is KGHSH and CDR2 is LQKENI. Trimming removed 2 bases from V and 3 bases from J, with 7 bases in between. CDR3 DNA: TGTGCCAGCTCACCATCCCAGGACACTGAAGCTTTCTTT. Its translation: CASSPSQDTEAFF. The variable domain in full, completed from reference TRBV18 and TRBJ1-1, reads NAGVMQNPRHLVRRRGQEARLRCSPMKGHSHVYWYRQLPEEGLKFMVYLQKENIIDESGMPKERFSAEFPKEGPSILRIQQVVRGDSAAYFCASSPSQDTEAFFGQGTRLTVV.

The genes are TRBV27 and TRBJ1-6, with 9 bases identical to TRBD1. V shed 5 bases and J 6 bases; nucleotides not matched to a gene: 14. The germline gives CDR1 MNHEY, CDR2 SMNVEV (reference sequence). This CDR3 region has 18 residues. The CDR3 DNA sequence: TGTGCCAGCAGTCCGGCCGGGACAGGGTTTCGACTTAATTCACCCCTCCACTTT. Its protein product is CASSPAGTGFRLNSPLHF.

The chain has TRBV29-1 and TRBJ1-2, with 8 bases identical to TRBD1. V was clipped by 0 bases and J by 4 bases; unmatched bases: 4. The CDR3 totals 14 residues. Germline V lookup: CDR1 SQVTM, CDR2 ANQGSEA. CDR3 sequence reads: CSVEDTGGPYGYTF. CDR3 bases: TGCAGCGTTGAAGATACAGGGGGACCCTATGGCTACACCTTC.

In regard to this clone: This CDR3 is also generated by other DNA sequences in the sample. The CDR3 DNA sequence: TGTGCCAGCAGCTTGGGACAGGGTGTCACCGGGGAGCTGTTTTTT. Translated, it gives CASSLGQGVTGELFF. The rearrangement joins TRBV5-4 to TRBJ2-2, with 7 bases lining up with TRBD1. The CDR3 is 15 residues long. With 0 bases clipped from V and 4 bases from J, the junction kept 3 bases outside the gene matches. From germline, CDR1 is SGHNT and CDR2 YYREEE (reference sequence). The complete variable domain, with remaining parts taken from reference TRBV5-4 and TRBJ2-2, reads ETGVTQSPTHLIKTRGQQVTLRCSSQSGHNTVSWYQQALGQGPQFIFQYYREEENGRGNFPPRFSGLQFPNYSSELNVNALELDDSALYLCASSLGQGVTGELFFGEGSRLTVL.

This clone was recorded many times. The CDR3, as DNA: TGTGCCAGCAAGGGCCCGGTGCGGGTCACTGAAGCTTTCTTT. This translates into CASKGPVRVTEAFF. The J gene is TRBJ1-1, the V gene TRBV21-1. TRBV21-1 is recorded as a pseudogene. The CDR3 has 14 amino acids.

The CDR3 region is CASSPIAGGPDTQYF. The CDR3 region has the DNA TGTGCCAGCTCACCTATAGCGGGGGGTCCAGATACGCAGTATTTT. V is TRBV18 and J is TRBJ2-3; 10 nucleotides line up with TRBD2. Germline CDR1 and CDR2: KGHSH and LQKENI. J gave up 4 bases and V 3 bases, and 4 bases lay outside the gene matches. The CDR3 totals 15 residues.

This rearrangement joins TRBV18 to TRBJ2-2; weak D call: TRBD1 (5 bases). Trimming cost V 3 bases and J 5 bases, with 19 bases left between them. Germline V gene data show CDR1 as KGHSH and CDR2 as LQKENI. The CDR3 runs 17 residues. CDR3 in amino acids: CASSPSPGPGGTGELFF. Here the CDR3 DNA reads TGTGCCAGCTCACCGAGCCCAGGGCCTGGTGGAACCGGGGAGCTGTTTTTT.

V usage is TRBV18 and J usage is TRBJ2-5, with a tentative D call TRBD1 (5 bases). V was clipped by 0 bases and J by 7 bases, with 12 bases between them. CDR3 length: 14 residues. Germline CDR1 reads KGHSH; CDR2 reads LQKENI. The CDR3 bases are TGTGCCAGCTCACCACCGGGGCCTATAGGGACCCAGTACTTC. Protein: CASSPPGPIGTQYF.

The genes are TRBV18 and TRBJ2-4, with D maybe TRBD1 (6 bases). Germline CDR1 reads KGHSH; CDR2 reads LQKENI. V was trimmed by 3 bases and J by 8 bases, leaving 17 bases between them. The CDR3 spans 15 residues. The CDR3 region is CASSPGRQGLDIQYF. DNA for the CDR3: TGTGCCAGCTCACCGGGTAGGCAGGGGTTAGACATTCAGTACTTC.

This clone was counted a few times. The chain employs TRBV6-5 and TRBJ2-7, with a tentative D call TRBD2 (6 bases). The V end was cut by 7 bases, the J end by 0 bases, with 13 bases between. The CDR3 consists of 14 residues. Germline assignment: CDR1 MNHEY and CDR2 SVGAGI. The CDR3 spells CASKSGLASYEQYV. Here the CDR3 DNA reads TGTGCCAGCAAATCGGGACTGGCCTCCTACGAGCAGTACGTC.

About this clone itself: The sample has other DNA sequences that encode this CDR3 too. The chain has TRBV6-5 and TRBJ2-5; D perhaps matches TRBD1 (5 bases). Germline V CDR1 and CDR2: MNHEY, SVGAGI. This CDR3 region has 14 residues. Trimming left V 0 bases short and J 2 bases short, with 7 bases between. CDR3: CASSYSDTQETQYF. The CDR3 nucleotides read TGTGCCAGCAGTTACTCGGACACTCAAGAGACCCAGTACTTC.

The chain carries TRBV3-1 (or the pseudogene TRBV3-2) and TRBJ1-2, with 8 positions matching TRBD1. Germline loops: CDR1 LGHDT, CDR2 YNNKEL (reference sequence). The CDR3 has 15 amino acids. The junction had 10 bases not matched to a gene; V was cut back by 3 bases and J by 7 bases. The CDR3 region is CASSHVFRGRSGYTF. The DNA for the CDR3 is TGTGCCAGCAGCCATGTGTTCAGGGGGCGCAGTGGCTACACCTTC.

The chain recombines TRBV28 with TRBJ1-2; D might be TRBD1 (5 bases). Per germline, CDR1 MDHEN and CDR2 SYDVKM. The germline V and J ends were trimmed by 8 bases and 1 base, with 14 bases remaining between them. The CDR3 is made up of 14 amino acids. CDR3 loop: CASQGGVGNYGYTF. CDR3 coding DNA: TGTGCCAGCCAGGGAGGGGTGGGTAACTATGGCTACACCTTC.

This clone was recorded a few times. The chain recombines TRBV24-1 with TRBJ2-1; 11 bases agree with TRBD1. Germline CDR1 reads KGHDR; CDR2 reads SFDVKD. The CDR3 is 14 residues long. V shed 9 bases and J 7 bases; nucleotides not matched to a gene: 7. CDR3 amino acids: CATGGDRGINEQFF. CDR3 coding DNA: TGTGCCACCGGGGGGGACAGGGGGATAAATGAGCAGTTCTTC.

This chain uses TRBV3-1 (or the pseudogene TRBV3-2) with TRBJ2-5; TRBD2 might be the D (6 bases). Trimming removed 0 bases from V and 7 bases from J, with 12 bases in between. Germline CDR1 reads LGHDT; CDR2 reads YNNKEL (reference sequence). The CDR3 is 14 amino acids. CDR3 protein: CASSQEGQGGTQYF. The CDR3 DNA follows: TGTGCCAGCAGCCAAGAGGGGCAGGGAGGGACCCAGTACTTC.

The chain uses TRBV9 and TRBJ1-2; 7 bases map to TRBD1. This CDR3 has 15 amino acids. The V segment lost 0 bases and the J segment 5 bases; nucleotides outside the gene matches: 7. From germline, CDR1 is SGDLS and CDR2 YYNGEE. CDR3 in DNA: TGTGCCAGCAGCGTAGCTTCCACAGGGGTATATGGCTACACCTTC. Its translation: CASSVASTGVYGYTF.

J is TRBJ1-1 and V is TRBV29-1; the match to TRBD1 covers 9 bases. In germline, CDR1 is SQVTM, CDR2 ANQGSEA. The junction had 17 bases not matched to a gene; V was cut back by 5 bases and J by 4 bases. The CDR3 covers 17 residues. CDR3 sequence reads: CSVRSGTGRSLVTEAFF. In nucleotides, the CDR3 is TGCAGCGTTCGATCCGGGACAGGGAGGTCATTGGTCACTGAAGCTTTCTTT.

The gene calls are TRBV5-1 and TRBJ2-7; TRBD1 agrees at 9 bases. In germline, CDR1 is SGHRS, CDR2 YFSETQ. The CDR3 has 15 amino acids. Trimming cost V 4 bases and J 5 bases; bases outside gene matches: 10. CDR3 loop: CASSPRPGQGNEQYF. CDR3 DNA: TGCGCCAGCAGCCCGCGTCCGGGACAGGGTAACGAGCAGTACTTC.

The V call is TRBV7-8, the J call TRBJ2-7; a weak D match, TRBD1 (6 bases). This CDR3 has 15 residues. Germline CDR1 is SGHVS and CDR2 is FQNEAQ. Trimming removed 1 base at V and 3 bases at J, with 13 bases between. This chain's CDR3 is CASSLVLQGNYEQYF. Here the CDR3 DNA reads TGTGCCAGCAGCTTAGTCTTACAGGGTAACTACGAGCAGTACTTC.